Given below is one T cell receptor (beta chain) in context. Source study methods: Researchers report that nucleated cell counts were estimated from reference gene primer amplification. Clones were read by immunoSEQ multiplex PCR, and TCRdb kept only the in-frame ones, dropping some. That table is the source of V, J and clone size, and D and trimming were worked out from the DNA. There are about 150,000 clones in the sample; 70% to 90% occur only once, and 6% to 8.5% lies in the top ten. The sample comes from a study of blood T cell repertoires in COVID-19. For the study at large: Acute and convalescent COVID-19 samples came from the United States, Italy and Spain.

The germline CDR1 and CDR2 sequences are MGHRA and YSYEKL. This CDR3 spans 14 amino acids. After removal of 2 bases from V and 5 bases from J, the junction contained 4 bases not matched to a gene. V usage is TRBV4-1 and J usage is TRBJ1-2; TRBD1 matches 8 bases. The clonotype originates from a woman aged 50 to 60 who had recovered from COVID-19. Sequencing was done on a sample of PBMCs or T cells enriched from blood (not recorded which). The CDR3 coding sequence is TGCGCCAGCAGCCAACAGGACAGGGAGTATGGCTACACCTTC. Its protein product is CASSQQDREYGYTF.